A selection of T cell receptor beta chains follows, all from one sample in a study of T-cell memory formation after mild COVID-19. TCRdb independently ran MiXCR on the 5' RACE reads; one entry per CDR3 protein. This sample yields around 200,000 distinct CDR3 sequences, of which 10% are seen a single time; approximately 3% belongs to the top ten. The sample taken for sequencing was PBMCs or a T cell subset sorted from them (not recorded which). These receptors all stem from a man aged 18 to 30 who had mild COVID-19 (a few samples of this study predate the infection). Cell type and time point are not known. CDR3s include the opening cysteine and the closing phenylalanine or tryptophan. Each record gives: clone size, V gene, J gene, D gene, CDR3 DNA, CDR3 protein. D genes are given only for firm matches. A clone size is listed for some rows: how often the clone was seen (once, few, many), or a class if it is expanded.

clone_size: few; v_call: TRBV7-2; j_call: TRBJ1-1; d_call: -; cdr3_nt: TGTGCCAGCAGCTCCCTGGGGAGTGAAGCTTTCTTT; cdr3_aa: CASSSLGSEAFF
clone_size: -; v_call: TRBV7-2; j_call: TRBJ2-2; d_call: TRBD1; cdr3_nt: TGTGCCAGCAGCCTCCTTACGACAGGGGTCAACACCGGGGAGCTGTTTTTT; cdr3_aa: CASSLLTTGVNTGELFF
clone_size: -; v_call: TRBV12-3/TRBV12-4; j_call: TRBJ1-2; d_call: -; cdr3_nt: TGTGCCAGCAGTTTTGGCCCCACCTCTGGCTACACCTTC; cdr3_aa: CASSFGPTSGYTF
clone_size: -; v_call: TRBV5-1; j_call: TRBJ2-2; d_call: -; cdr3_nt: TGCGCCAGCAGAAATCAAGGGGCGTCCGGGGAGCTGTTTTTT; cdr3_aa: CASRNQGASGELFF
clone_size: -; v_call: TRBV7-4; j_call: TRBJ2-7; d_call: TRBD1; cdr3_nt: TGTGCCAGCAGCTTAGCGCTTTATGGACAGGGGTCCTACGAGCAGTACTTC; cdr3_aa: CASSLALYGQGSYEQYF
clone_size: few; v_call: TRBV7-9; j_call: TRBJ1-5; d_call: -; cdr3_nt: TGTGCCAGCAGCTTAAACAGGGTCGGGCAGCCCCAGCATTTT; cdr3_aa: CASSLNRVGQPQHF
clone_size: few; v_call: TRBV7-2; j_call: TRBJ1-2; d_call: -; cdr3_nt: TGTGCCAGCAGCTTTCTGGGGCAGGAGGGCTACACCTTC; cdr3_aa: CASSFLGQEGYTF
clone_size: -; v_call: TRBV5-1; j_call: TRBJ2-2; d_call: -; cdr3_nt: TGCGCCAGCAGCGTGCTGGACCAAATAACCGGGGAGCTGTTTTTT; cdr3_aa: CASSVLDQITGELFF
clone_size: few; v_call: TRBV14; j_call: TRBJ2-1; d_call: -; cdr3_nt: TGTGCCAGCAGCCAAAGTCTTTTACCCCGCCCGAGATTCGGCAATGAGCAGTTCTTC; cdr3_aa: CASSQSLLPRPRFGNEQFF
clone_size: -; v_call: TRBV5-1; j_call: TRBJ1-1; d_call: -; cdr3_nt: TGCGCCAGCAGCTTTACGGGACCATCGAACACTGAAGCTTTCTTT; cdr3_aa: CASSFTGPSNTEAFF
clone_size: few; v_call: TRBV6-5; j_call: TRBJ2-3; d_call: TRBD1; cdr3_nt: TGTGCCAGCAGACGGGGCCGACAGGGTCCAAATACGCAGTATTTT; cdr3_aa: CASRRGRQGPNTQYF
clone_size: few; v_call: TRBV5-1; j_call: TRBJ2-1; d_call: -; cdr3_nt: TGCGCCAGCAGGGAAAACAGGAATGAGCAGTTCTTC; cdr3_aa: CASRENRNEQFF
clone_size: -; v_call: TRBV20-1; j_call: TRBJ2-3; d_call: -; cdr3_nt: TGCAGTGCTAGCGGGGGCACAGATACGCAGTATTTT; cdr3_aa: CSASGGTDTQYF
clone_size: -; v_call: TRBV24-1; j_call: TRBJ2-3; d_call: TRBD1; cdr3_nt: TGTGCCACCATTGACCGAACAGGGGCTAGCACAGATACGCAGTATTTT; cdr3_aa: CATIDRTGASTDTQYF
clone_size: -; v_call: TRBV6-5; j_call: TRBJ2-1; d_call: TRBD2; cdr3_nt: TGTGCCAGCAGCCGACGACTAGCGGGGGGAGCGAGTGAGCAGTTCTTC; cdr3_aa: CASSRRLAGGASEQFF
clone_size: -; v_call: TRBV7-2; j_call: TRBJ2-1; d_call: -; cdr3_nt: TGTGCCAGCAGCACTTATGCTGGCAGGGTGGGGGAAAATGAGCAGTTCTTC; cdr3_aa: CASSTYAGRVGENEQFF
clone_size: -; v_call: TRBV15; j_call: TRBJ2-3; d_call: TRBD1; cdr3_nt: TGTGCCACCAGCAAGACAGGGGCGGGGGATACGCAGTATTTT; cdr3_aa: CATSKTGAGDTQYF
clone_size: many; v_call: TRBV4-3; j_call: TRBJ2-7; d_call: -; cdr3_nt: TGCGCCAGCAGCCAAGAATACGAGACAACCAGATACGAGCAGTACTTC; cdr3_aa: CASSQEYETTRYEQYF
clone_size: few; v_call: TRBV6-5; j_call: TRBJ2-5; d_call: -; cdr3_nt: TGTGCCAGCAGACCTGCCGGACGGCGGCCTGGGAAGACCCAGTACTTC; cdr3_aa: CASRPAGRRPGKTQYF
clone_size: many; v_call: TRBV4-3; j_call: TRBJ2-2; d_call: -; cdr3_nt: TGCGCCAGCAGCGTCGGGACATTGTACAGCACCGGGGAGCTGTTTTTT; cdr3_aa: CASSVGTLYSTGELFF
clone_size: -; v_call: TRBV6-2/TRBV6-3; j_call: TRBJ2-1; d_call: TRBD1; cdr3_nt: TGTGCCAGCAGCCCTCGGACAGGGTTCTCCTACAATGAGCAGTTCTTC; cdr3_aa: CASSPRTGFSYNEQFF
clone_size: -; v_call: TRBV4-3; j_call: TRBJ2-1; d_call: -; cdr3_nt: TGCGCCAGCAGCCAAGAAGTGGTGGGGGCCAGTGAGCAGTTCTTC; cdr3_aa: CASSQEVVGASEQFF
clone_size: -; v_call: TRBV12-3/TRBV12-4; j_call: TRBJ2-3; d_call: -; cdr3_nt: TGTGCCAGCAGTTATCAGGGGTCAGATACGCAGTATTTT; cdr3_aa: CASSYQGSDTQYF
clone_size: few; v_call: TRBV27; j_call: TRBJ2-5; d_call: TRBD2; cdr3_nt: TGTGCCAGCAGTTACAGGGGACTAGCGATAGAGACCCAGTACTTC; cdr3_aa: CASSYRGLAIETQYF
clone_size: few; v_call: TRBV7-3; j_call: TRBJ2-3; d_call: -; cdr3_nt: TGTGCCAGCAGTGCCTCGGGGGCCGATACGCAGTATTTT; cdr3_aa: CASSASGADTQYF
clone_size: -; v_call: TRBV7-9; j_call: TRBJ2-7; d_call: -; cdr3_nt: TGTGCCAGCACAGGGTCCTACGAGCAGTACTTC; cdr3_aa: CASTGSYEQYF
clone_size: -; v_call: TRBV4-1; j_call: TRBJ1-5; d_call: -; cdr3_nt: TGCGCCAGCAGCCAAGATCCAGGGACGGTTGTTCAGCCCCAGCATTTT; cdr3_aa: CASSQDPGTVVQPQHF
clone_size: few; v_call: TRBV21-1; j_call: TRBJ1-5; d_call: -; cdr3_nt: TGTGCCAGCAGCAAAGGACGGGACACATTAAGCAATCAGCCCCAGCATTTT; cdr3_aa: CASSKGRDTLSNQPQHF
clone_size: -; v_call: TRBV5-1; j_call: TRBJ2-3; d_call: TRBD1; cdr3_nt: TGCGCCAGCAGCCAGGGACAGGCGGCTACAGATACGCAGTATTTT; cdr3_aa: CASSQGQAATDTQYF
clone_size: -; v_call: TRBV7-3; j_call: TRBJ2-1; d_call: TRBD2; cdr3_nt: TGTGCCAGCAGCTTAACGTCCGGGGCAGGGAGGGATGAGCAGTTCTTC; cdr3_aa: CASSLTSGAGRDEQFF
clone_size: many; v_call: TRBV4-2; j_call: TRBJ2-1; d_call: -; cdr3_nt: TGTGCCAGCAGCCAAAGGCGGGGCCGTAATTACAATGAGCAGTTCTTC; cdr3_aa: CASSQRRGRNYNEQFF